This TCR beta chain was captured by sequencing in a study of shared T cell receptors in the human thymus. This clone was detected only a few times. Sequencing was performed with immunoSEQ multiplex PCR; in TCRdb, only in-frame clones are kept and a portion is missing. The repertoire holds approximately 730,000 clones, with 80% to 90% as singletons. V lost 3 bases and J 3 bases, leaving 17 bases between the germline ends. This CDR3 spans 16 amino acids. The germline CDR1 and CDR2 sequences are SGHDN and FVKESK. The same specimen was also included in a second study, on human thymus T cells. That study adds: Infants, healthy and Finnish, who were having corrective surgery for congenital heart defects served as donors. Thymus tissue for the work was resected from patients undergoing corrective heart surgery. Within thymic and blood repertoires, V and J gene usage appeared to be biased. Unrelated individuals were reported by related research to share highly overlapping thymic repertoires.

V gene TRBV14 combines with J gene TRBJ1-2; D might be TRBD1 (5 bases). This receptor was taken from a girl under three years old with a congenital heart defect. The sample consisted of thymocytes. DNA of the CDR3: TGTGCCAGCAGCCACACAGAGACGGAAGGGGACTATGGCTACACCTTC. Encoded protein: CASSHTETEGDYGYTF.